Included here is one T cell receptor beta chain sequence, with context. This entry belongs to a study of cytomegalovirus exposure and HLA in healthy donors. The wider study: A subsequent analysis stated that the 120 or so validation repertoires were run on the same platform as the roughly 670 first-cohort repertoires.

Germline CDR1 reads SGHVS; CDR2 reads FNYEAQ. The CDR3 loop spans 16 amino acids. Trimming removed 5 bases at V and 0 bases at J, with 13 bases between. Using immunoSEQ multiplex PCR, the repertoire was profiled, and TCRdb retains in-frame clones only, with some absent. The table records some 180,000 clones, roughly 77% of them present only once. The clonotype was recovered from a woman in her twenties or thirties in good health and CMV-seronegative. J is TRBJ1-4 and V is TRBV7-6, with a tentative D call TRBD1 (5 bases). Source material: PBMCs. The CDR3 DNA reads as TGTGCCAGCAGCGCGGGGACTCAGGCAACTAATGAAAAACTGTTTTTT. Its protein product is CASSAGTQATNEKLFF.